This TCR beta chain stems from a study of identical twins. Study-level findings and limits: Carriage of fewer insertions was seen in abundant cord blood beta clonotypes, whereas memory repertoires showed none. With monozygotic twins, out-of-frame TCR alpha sharing exceeded what models estimated.

This clonotype was detected many times. Its antigen is as yet unknown. One entry per CDR3 protein, called by TCRdb with MiXCR from the 5' RACE reads. The sample shows 250,000 or so distinct CDR3 sequences, around 6.6% of them seen only once. There are 13 residues in the CDR3. With 8 bases removed from V and 0 bases from J, the gap between germline ends came to 11 bases. This sample also appeared in a second study, on yellow fever vaccine responses in identical twins. In that study: Vaccine-induced T cell responses in twins were reportedly observed to appear partly convergent, partly personalized.

Source material: memory (CD45RO+) T cells sorted from blood. V usage is TRBV12-3 or TRBV12-4 and J usage is TRBJ2-7; D may match TRBD1 or TRBD2 (6 bases each). The receptor was derived from a woman under 30 in good health. CDR3 DNA: TGTGCCAGCTCCCCGGGGGCCTCCTACGAGCAGTACTTC. Its translation is CASSPGASYEQYF.